These T cell receptor beta chains were read from a single sample in a study of cytomegalovirus exposure and HLA in healthy donors. TCRdb's copy holds only in-frame clones and misses some; the assay was immunoSEQ multiplex PCR. The table has some 160,000 clones, over 65% seen once. The source material was PBMCs. The receptors shown here come from a woman aged 40 to 49 in good health and CMV-seronegative. CDR3s include the opening cysteine and the closing phenylalanine or tryptophan. The D gene is left open where the match is weak. Not all rows give a size; the values are once, few, many and, for expanded clones, a class.

abundance: few; v_gene: TRBV4-1; d_gene: TRBD1; j_gene: TRBJ1-2; CDR3aa: CASSQATGGRQDGYTF; CDR3nt: TGCGCCAGCAGCCAAGCGACAGGGGGCAGGCAGGATGGCTACACCTTC
abundance: -; v_gene: TRBV4-1; d_gene: -; j_gene: TRBJ1-5; CDR3aa: CASSLSQGNQPQHF; CDR3nt: TGCGCCAGCAGCCTCTCCCAGGGCAATCAGCCCCAGCATTTT
abundance: -; v_gene: TRBV19; d_gene: -; j_gene: TRBJ1-1; CDR3aa: CASSIDGPDSLFNTEAFF; CDR3nt: TGTGCCAGTAGTATAGATGGGCCGGACAGTCTTTTCAACACTGAAGCTTTCTTT
abundance: few; v_gene: TRBV11-3; d_gene: TRBD1; j_gene: TRBJ2-1; CDR3aa: CASSLDRAGGEQFF; CDR3nt: TGTGCCAGCAGCTTAGATAGGGCAGGGGGAGAGCAGTTCTTC
abundance: -; v_gene: TRBV5-6; d_gene: TRBD1; j_gene: TRBJ2-2; CDR3aa: CASSGTGGGGELFF; CDR3nt: TGTGCCAGCAGCGGCACAGGGGGCGGCGGGGAGCTGTTTTTT
abundance: -; v_gene: TRBV21-1; d_gene: -; j_gene: TRBJ1-2; CDR3aa: CASRPGGRKNYGYTF; CDR3nt: TGTGCCAGCAGACCAGGGGGCAGAAAAAACTATGGCTACACCTTC
abundance: -; v_gene: TRBV28; d_gene: -; j_gene: TRBJ2-2; CDR3aa: CASSLYGPPRGELFF; CDR3nt: TGTGCCAGCAGTTTATATGGTCCCCCCAGGGGGGAGCTGTTTTTT
abundance: few; v_gene: TRBV28; d_gene: -; j_gene: TRBJ1-5; CDR3aa: CASSLNRKQPQHF; CDR3nt: TGTGCCAGCAGTTTAAACAGAAAGCAGCCCCAGCATTTT
abundance: -; v_gene: TRBV9; d_gene: -; j_gene: TRBJ1-2; CDR3aa: CASSVSGGLGGYTF; CDR3nt: TGTGCCAGCAGCGTGAGCGGGGGATTGGGCGGCTACACCTTC
abundance: -; v_gene: TRBV2; d_gene: -; j_gene: TRBJ1-5; CDR3aa: CASSERQVPNQPQHF; CDR3nt: TGTGCCAGCAGTGAACGACAGGTTCCCAATCAGCCCCAGCATTTT
abundance: once; v_gene: TRBV28; d_gene: TRBD1; j_gene: TRBJ1-1; CDR3aa: CASRKHRGLTEAFF; CDR3nt: TGTGCCAGCAGAAAACACAGGGGGTTAACTGAAGCTTTCTTT
abundance: -; v_gene: TRBV5-1; d_gene: -; j_gene: TRBJ2-7; CDR3aa: CASSLDSPTGQYF; CDR3nt: TGCGCCAGCAGCCTCGACAGTCCTACGGGGCAGTACTTC
abundance: -; v_gene: TRBV5-4; d_gene: -; j_gene: TRBJ1-4; CDR3aa: CASSRFTGATNEKLFF; CDR3nt: TGTGCCAGCAGCCGGTTTACGGGTGCAACTAATGAAAAACTGTTTTTT
abundance: few; v_gene: TRBV28; d_gene: TRBD2; j_gene: TRBJ2-1; CDR3aa: CASSIAGGVNEQFF; CDR3nt: TGTGCCAGCAGTATAGCGGGGGGGGTTAATGAGCAGTTCTTC
abundance: -; v_gene: TRBV18; d_gene: TRBD1; j_gene: TRBJ1-6; CDR3aa: CASSPQLDRGPLHF; CDR3nt: TGTGCCAGCTCACCCCAACTGGACAGGGGTCCCCTCCACTTT
abundance: -; v_gene: TRBV7-9; d_gene: TRBD1; j_gene: TRBJ2-2; CDR3aa: CASSSRQGTGELFF; CDR3nt: TGTGCCAGCAGCTCGAGACAGGGGACCGGGGAGCTGTTTTTT
abundance: -; v_gene: TRBV28; d_gene: -; j_gene: TRBJ1-4; CDR3aa: CASSLHGKLFF; CDR3nt: TGTGCCAGCAGTCTGCACGGAAAACTGTTTTTT
abundance: -; v_gene: TRBV2; d_gene: TRBD1; j_gene: TRBJ2-2; CDR3aa: CASRRQGVNTGELFF; CDR3nt: TGTGCCAGCAGGAGACAGGGAGTCAACACCGGGGAGCTGTTTTTT
abundance: -; v_gene: TRBV2; d_gene: TRBD1; j_gene: TRBJ2-5; CDR3aa: CASSQGQGMETQYF; CDR3nt: TGTGCCAGCAGTCAGGGACAGGGGATGGAGACCCAGTACTTC
abundance: -; v_gene: TRBV2; d_gene: TRBD1; j_gene: TRBJ1-5; CDR3aa: CASSLDRENQPQHF; CDR3nt: TGTGCCAGCAGTCTCGACAGGGAAAATCAGCCCCAGCATTTT
abundance: few; v_gene: TRBV2; d_gene: -; j_gene: TRBJ2-7; CDR3aa: CASSVGGNFLYEQYF; CDR3nt: TGTGCCAGCAGTGTGGGGGGAAACTTCCTCTACGAGCAGTACTTC
abundance: -; v_gene: TRBV29-1; d_gene: -; j_gene: TRBJ1-1; CDR3aa: CSVVWSRATEAFF; CDR3nt: TGCAGCGTTGTATGGAGCCGAGCCACTGAAGCTTTCTTT
abundance: -; v_gene: TRBV25-1; d_gene: TRBD2; j_gene: TRBJ2-3; CDR3aa: CASSEEIAGGPDTQYF; CDR3nt: TGTGCCAGCAGTGAAGAAATAGCGGGGGGGCCAGATACGCAGTATTTT
abundance: -; v_gene: TRBV10-1; d_gene: -; j_gene: TRBJ2-2; CDR3aa: CASSRDSGELFF; CDR3nt: TGCGCCAGTAGCCGGGACTCCGGGGAGCTGTTTTTT
abundance: -; v_gene: TRBV18; d_gene: -; j_gene: TRBJ1-4; CDR3aa: CASSPGLRRTTNEKLFF; CDR3nt: TGTGCCAGCTCACCCGGATTGAGGAGGACAACTAATGAAAAACTGTTTTTT
abundance: -; v_gene: TRBV7-9; d_gene: -; j_gene: TRBJ1-4; CDR3aa: CASSDDTAWEKLFF; CDR3nt: TGTGCCAGCAGCGACGACACGGCTTGGGAAAAACTGTTTTTT
abundance: -; v_gene: TRBV6-5; d_gene: TRBD1; j_gene: TRBJ1-5; CDR3aa: CASSYTGQPNQPQHF; CDR3nt: TGTGCCAGCAGTTACACGGGACAGCCCAATCAGCCCCAGCATTTT
abundance: -; v_gene: TRBV7-8; d_gene: TRBD2; j_gene: TRBJ2-5; CDR3aa: CASSKGLAGERQETQYF; CDR3nt: TGTGCCAGCAGCAAGGGACTAGCGGGGGAAAGGCAAGAGACCCAGTACTTC
abundance: -; v_gene: TRBV5-6; d_gene: TRBD2; j_gene: TRBJ2-3; CDR3aa: CASSISGGPDTQYF; CDR3nt: TGTGCCAGCAGTATTAGCGGGGGGCCAGATACGCAGTATTTT
abundance: -; v_gene: TRBV28; d_gene: -; j_gene: TRBJ1-2; CDR3aa: CASSLSVNPYGYTF; CDR3nt: TGTGCCAGCAGTTTATCAGTAAATCCCTATGGCTACACCTTC
abundance: -; v_gene: TRBV25-1; d_gene: -; j_gene: TRBJ2-1; CDR3aa: CASRAHGAYNEQFF; CDR3nt: TGTGCCAGCAGGGCGCACGGAGCCTACAATGAGCAGTTCTTC
abundance: -; v_gene: TRBV5-1; d_gene: -; j_gene: TRBJ2-7; CDR3aa: CASSAQQSYEQYF; CDR3nt: TGCGCCAGCAGCGCACAACAATCCTACGAGCAGTACTTC
abundance: -; v_gene: TRBV27; d_gene: TRBD1; j_gene: TRBJ1-5; CDR3aa: CASSRTGGGQPQHF; CDR3nt: TGTGCCAGCAGTCGGACAGGGGGCGGGCAGCCCCAGCATTTT
abundance: -; v_gene: TRBV7-9; d_gene: TRBD2; j_gene: TRBJ2-1; CDR3aa: CASSLTSRGGLNEQFF; CDR3nt: TGTGCCAGCAGCTTAACGAGTCGGGGGGGCCTGAATGAGCAGTTCTTC
abundance: -; v_gene: TRBV5-1; d_gene: TRBD1; j_gene: TRBJ2-2; CDR3aa: CASREGTGNTGELFF; CDR3nt: TGCGCCAGCAGAGAAGGGACAGGGAACACCGGGGAGCTGTTTTTT
abundance: -; v_gene: TRBV7-3; d_gene: TRBD1; j_gene: TRBJ2-5; CDR3aa: CASSSDRGETQYF; CDR3nt: TGTGCCAGCAGCAGCGACAGGGGAGAGACCCAGTACTTC
abundance: -; v_gene: TRBV10-3; d_gene: -; j_gene: TRBJ2-5; CDR3aa: CAISESLAWKETQYF; CDR3nt: TGTGCCATCAGTGAGTCCCTAGCGTGGAAAGAGACCCAGTACTTC
abundance: -; v_gene: TRBV19; d_gene: -; j_gene: TRBJ2-5; CDR3aa: CASSGAAETQYF; CDR3nt: TGTGCCAGTAGTGGGGCAGCGGAGACCCAGTACTTC
abundance: -; v_gene: TRBV4-1; d_gene: -; j_gene: TRBJ2-3; CDR3aa: CASSQVFLARTDTQYF; CDR3nt: TGCGCCAGCAGCCAAGTCTTTCTAGCCCGCACAGATACGCAGTATTTT
abundance: -; v_gene: TRBV12-5; d_gene: TRBD1; j_gene: TRBJ1-5; CDR3aa: CASGFGTGSQPQHF; CDR3nt: TGTGCTAGTGGTTTCGGGACAGGGAGTCAGCCCCAGCATTTT
abundance: -; v_gene: TRBV10-3; d_gene: -; j_gene: TRBJ2-3; CDR3aa: CAISALGRDSGTDTQYF; CDR3nt: TGTGCCATCAGTGCTTTGGGCAGAGACAGCGGCACAGATACGCAGTATTTT
abundance: -; v_gene: TRBV18; d_gene: TRBD1; j_gene: TRBJ1-6; CDR3aa: CASSPGQGVAGSPLHF; CDR3nt: TGTGCCAGCTCACCGGGACAGGGAGTTGCTGGTTCACCCCTCCACTTT
abundance: -; v_gene: TRBV6-1; d_gene: -; j_gene: TRBJ1-6; CDR3aa: CASKLEGGSPLHF; CDR3nt: TGTGCCAGCAAACTGGAGGGTGGTTCACCCCTCCACTTT
abundance: -; v_gene: TRBV11-2; d_gene: TRBD2; j_gene: TRBJ2-2; CDR3aa: CASSVLRSGGAWELFF; CDR3nt: TGTGCCAGCAGCGTCCTCCGTAGCGGGGGGGCCTGGGAGCTGTTTTTT
abundance: once; v_gene: TRBV2; d_gene: TRBD2; j_gene: TRBJ2-5; CDR3aa: CASSPNLGTSKYF; CDR3nt: TGTGCCAGCAGTCCCAACTTAGGGACTAGCAAGTACTTC
abundance: -; v_gene: TRBV2; d_gene: TRBD1; j_gene: TRBJ1-3; CDR3aa: CASSEYGQGGGNTIYF; CDR3nt: TGTGCCAGCAGCGAGTATGGACAGGGGGGTGGAAACACCATATATTTT
abundance: -; v_gene: TRBV4-2; d_gene: -; j_gene: TRBJ1-2; CDR3aa: CASSQVAGRGTF; CDR3nt: TGTGCCAGCAGCCAAGTGGCGGGGAGAGGCACCTTC
abundance: -; v_gene: TRBV6-1; d_gene: TRBD1; j_gene: TRBJ2-2; CDR3aa: CASSVYRTGYTGELFF; CDR3nt: TGTGCCAGCAGTGTGTATCGGACAGGATACACCGGGGAGCTGTTTTTT
abundance: once; v_gene: TRBV5-1; d_gene: TRBD1; j_gene: TRBJ1-1; CDR3aa: CASRYRGEYTEAFF; CDR3nt: TGCGCCAGCAGATACAGGGGGGAGTACACTGAAGCTTTCTTT
abundance: -; v_gene: TRBV9; d_gene: TRBD1; j_gene: TRBJ2-2; CDR3aa: CASTGRQGSNTGELFF; CDR3nt: TGTGCCAGCACCGGGAGACAGGGGTCCAACACCGGGGAGCTGTTTTTT
abundance: -; v_gene: TRBV14; d_gene: -; j_gene: TRBJ1-2; CDR3aa: CASSRDPQGLLGGYTF; CDR3nt: TGTGCCAGCAGCCGGGACCCGCAGGGGCTTTTAGGTGGCTACACCTTC
abundance: -; v_gene: TRBV7-2; d_gene: -; j_gene: TRBJ1-5; CDR3aa: CASSFPGTGGNQPQHF; CDR3nt: TGTGCCAGCAGCTTTCCGGGGACTGGTGGCAATCAGCCCCAGCATTTT
abundance: few; v_gene: TRBV27; d_gene: TRBD1; j_gene: TRBJ2-7; CDR3aa: CASSRDREYEQYF; CDR3nt: TGTGCCAGCAGCAGGGACAGGGAGTACGAGCAGTACTTC
abundance: once; v_gene: TRBV9; d_gene: -; j_gene: TRBJ2-7; CDR3aa: CASSVDIGGPGEQYF; CDR3nt: TGTGCCAGCAGCGTAGATATCGGGGGGCCGGGCGAGCAGTACTTC
abundance: -; v_gene: TRBV15; d_gene: -; j_gene: TRBJ1-2; CDR3aa: CATSEGWGPGYTF; CDR3nt: TGTGCCACCAGCGAAGGCTGGGGGCCAGGCTACACCTTC
abundance: -; v_gene: TRBV19; d_gene: -; j_gene: TRBJ1-4; CDR3aa: CASSNLLGREGEKLFF; CDR3nt: TGTGCCAGTAGTAACCTCCTCGGGAGGGAAGGCGAAAAACTGTTTTTT
abundance: few; v_gene: TRBV19; d_gene: -; j_gene: TRBJ1-3; CDR3aa: CASSIVAGAGNTIYF; CDR3nt: TGTGCCAGTAGTATAGTAGCGGGCGCTGGAAACACCATATATTTT